This TCR beta chain derives from a study of patients and donors after allogeneic stem cell transplantation. Trimming left V 4 bases short and J 0 bases short, with 9 bases between. The CDR3 loop spans 14 amino acids. The germline gives CDR1 SGHRS, CDR2 YFSETQ. TCRdb re-analysed the RT-PCR reads in MiXCR, keeping a single row per CDR3 protein. This sample yields about a million distinct CDR3 sequences, of which approximately 19% are seen a single time; 5% to 6.5% belongs to the top ten. This clonotype has more than one count but fewer than ten. Sequencing input: blood, either unsorted or a sorted T cell fraction (not recorded which). The chain recombines TRBV5-1 with TRBJ2-3; no firm D call. The sequence was collected from a human donor who was either an allogeneic HSCT recipient or a stem cell or donor lymphocyte infusion donor (not recorded which). It is not recorded whose cells these are; they may come from a transplant donor. The CDR3 loop reads CASSTTSSTDTQYF. DNA for the CDR3: TGCGCCAGCAGCACGACCTCTAGCACAGATACGCAGTATTTT.